These 28 T cell receptor beta chains originate from one sample sequenced in a study of blood T cell repertoires in COVID-19. Clones were read by immunoSEQ multiplex PCR, and TCRdb kept only the in-frame ones, dropping some. The table lists about 210,000 clones, about 87% of them singletons, with 6.2% in the top ten. The material sequenced was peripheral blood. The receptors were sampled from a man aged 60 to 75 who had recovered from COVID-19.

The rearrangement joins TRBV24-1 to TRBJ1-3, with 9 bases lining up with TRBD1. Trimming removed 6 bases from V and 0 bases from J; junction bases left unmatched: 11. The germline V gene has CDR1 KGHDR and CDR2 SFDVKD. The CDR3 runs 18 residues. Here the CDR3 reads CATSPSPGQGSSGNTIYF. DNA for the CDR3: TGTGCCACCAGTCCCTCCCCGGGACAGGGATCCTCTGGAAACACCATATATTTT.

This chain joins TRBV6-5 and TRBJ2-6; no firm D call. The germline V gene has CDR1 MNHEY and CDR2 SVGAGI. Trimming left V 4 bases short and J 4 bases short, with 8 bases between. The length of the CDR3 is 14 residues. In nucleotides, the CDR3 is TGTGCCAGCAGTTCGGTTGTGGGGGCCAACGTCCTGACTTTC. It codes for CASSSVVGANVLTF.

This clone appeared once. This chain joins TRBV28 and TRBJ1-1; D is unresolved. V lost 11 bases to trimming and J lost 5 bases, with 18 bases between them. CDR3 length: 13 amino acids. CDR1 MDHEN and CDR2 SYDVKM come from the germline V gene. The CDR3 region is CAGSPERRTEAFF. In nucleotides, the CDR3 is TGTGCCGGTTCTCCCGAGCGAAGGACTGAAGCTTTCTTT. The entire variable domain, with the rest obtained from reference TRBV28 and TRBJ1-1, is as follows: DVKVTQSSRYLVKRTGEKVFLECVQDMDHENMFWYRQDPGLGLRLIYFSYDVKMKEKGDIPEGYSVSREKKERFSLILESASTNQTSMYLCAGSPERRTEAFFGQGTRLTVV.

The rearrangement uses TRBV27 and TRBJ1-1, with D possibly being TRBD1 (6 bases). CDR1 MNHEY and CDR2 SMNVEV come from the germline V gene (reference sequence). CDR3 length: 13 residues. V was shortened by 2 bases and J by 7 bases, with 11 bases between the two germline ends. This chain's CDR3 is CASSLGGADEAFF. Written as DNA, the CDR3 is TGTGCCAGCAGTTTAGGGGGGGCCGATGAAGCTTTCTTT.

This clone appeared a few times. V usage is TRBV24-1 and J usage is TRBJ2-5; 12 bases match TRBD2. The V segment lost 2 bases and the J segment 4 bases; nucleotides outside the gene matches: 4. This CDR3 contains 16 residues. Germline CDR1 and CDR2: KGHDR and SFDVKD. CDR3 sequence reads: CATSDSKGLAGETQYF. CDR3 bases: TGTGCCACCAGTGATTCAAAGGGACTAGCGGGAGAGACCCAGTACTTC.

This clone was seen a single time. V is TRBV6-2 or TRBV6-3 and J is TRBJ1-1; 9 bases line up with TRBD1. With 5 bases clipped from V and 5 bases from J, the junction kept 9 bases outside the gene matches. The CDR3 is 15 residues long. The germline gives CDR1 MNHEY, CDR2 SVGEGT. For the CDR3, the DNA is TGTGCCAGCAGTAAACTTTCGGGACAGGGTACTGAAGCTTTCTTT. Translated: CASSKLSGQGTEAFF.

The rearrangement joins TRBV6-4 to TRBJ2-1, with 8 bases fitting TRBD1. CDR1 is MRHNA and CDR2 is SNTAGT in the germline V gene. The J segment lost 0 bases and the V segment lost 0 bases, leaving 4 bases of the junction unmatched. CDR3 length: 17 residues. CDR3 DNA sequence: TGTGCCAGCAGTGACTCTAGGACAGGGAGCTCCTACAATGAGCAGTTCTTC. Its protein product is CASSDSRTGSSYNEQFF.

The rearrangement uses TRBV6-5 and TRBJ2-5, with 8 bases that match TRBD2. The CDR3 length is 13 residues. CDR1 is MNHEY, CDR2 SVGAGI, per germline. With 10 bases clipped from V and 2 bases from J, the junction kept 6 bases outside the gene matches. The chain's CDR3 is CANSGGAQETQYF. The CDR3 DNA reads TGTGCCAACTCGGGGGGGGCACAAGAGACCCAGTACTTC.

The chain joins TRBV5-1 to TRBJ1-4; 7 positions match TRBD1. The ends lost 0 bases at V and 0 bases at J; junction bases unmatched: 2. The CDR3 runs 16 residues. Per germline, CDR1 SGHRS and CDR2 YFSETQ. CDR3: CASSLGGQATNEKLFF. The CDR3 DNA is TGCGCCAGCAGCTTGGGCGGACAGGCAACTAATGAAAAACTGTTTTTT.

The chain links TRBV15 to TRBJ1-5; the D gene is possibly TRBD1 (5 bases). The CDR3 totals 16 residues. The germline V gene encodes CDR1 LNHNV and CDR2 YYDKDF (reference sequence). The V end lost 3 bases, the J end lost 5 bases, and 17 bases lay between the germline ends. The CDR3 DNA is TGTGCCACCAGCAGGATGAGCGGGGGTGATGATCAGCCCCAGCATTTT. Protein: CATSRMSGGDDQPQHF.

V is TRBV19 and J is TRBJ2-1, with 11 bases fitting TRBD2. Trimming cost V 6 bases and J 7 bases; bases outside gene matches: 23. The CDR3 spans 20 residues. Germline CDR1 reads LNHDA; CDR2 reads SQIVND (reference sequence). The CDR3 loop is CASRRLGQGGLAGPWNEQFF. The CDR3 region has the DNA TGTGCCAGTAGGAGGTTGGGACAGGGTGGACTAGCGGGCCCGTGGAATGAGCAGTTCTTC. Combining the CDR3 with reference TRBV19 and TRBJ2-1 gives the whole variable domain DGGITQSPKYLFRKEGQNVTLSCEQNLNHDAMYWYRQDPGQGLRLIYYSQIVNDFQKGDIAEGYSVSREKKESFPLTVTSAQKNPTAFYLCASRRLGQGGLAGPWNEQFFGPGTRLTVL.

The CDR3 loop reads CASSGQGITDTQYF. CDR3 nucleotides: TGCGCCAGCAGCGGACAGGGGATCACAGATACGCAGTATTTT. J is TRBJ2-3 and V is TRBV5-1, with TRBD1 identical over 9 bases. V was clipped by 4 bases and J by 2 bases; unmatched bases: 2. The germline CDR1 and CDR2 sequences are SGHRS and YFSETQ. The CDR3 extends over 14 amino acids.

The chain recombines TRBV7-3 with TRBJ1-6; 8 positions agree with TRBD1. Unmatched junction bases numbered 6, after V lost 1 base and J lost 7 bases. The CDR3 runs to 16 residues. Germline CDR1 reads SGHTA; CDR2 reads FQGTGA. CDR3 sequence: CASSLKAGTGNSPLHF. CDR3 coding DNA: TGTGCCAGCAGCTTAAAAGCCGGGACAGGAAATTCACCCCTCCACTTT. The complete variable domain, with remaining parts taken from reference TRBV7-3 and TRBJ1-6, reads GAGVSQTPSNKVTEKGKYVELRCDPISGHTALYWYRQSLGQGPEFLIYFQGTGAADDSGLPNDRFFAVRPEGSVSTLKIQRTERGDSAVYLCASSLKAGTGNSPLHFGNGTRLTVT.

Of note for this clone: The same CDR3 arises from other DNA sequences in this sample as well. The chain carries TRBV30 and TRBJ1-2, with no clear D. The V gene's germline CDR1 is GTSNPN and CDR2 SVGIG (reference sequence). Trimming stripped 4 bases from V and 11 bases from J, with 17 bases between. The CDR3 sequence is 12 residues long. The CDR3 protein is CAWTLDGVGYTF. CDR3 nucleotides: TGTGCCTGGACCCTAGACGGGGTTGGTTACACCTTC.

The chain couples TRBV3-1 (or the pseudogene TRBV3-2) to TRBJ1-5; D might be TRBD1 (5 bases). The CDR3 is 14 residues long. The V gene lost 2 bases and the J gene lost 5 bases, with 10 bases spanning the gap. The germline gives CDR1 LGHDT, CDR2 YNNKEL (reference sequence). CDR3 sequence reads: CASSQQGSDQPQHF. The DNA of the CDR3 is TGTGCCAGCAGCCAACAGGGATCAGATCAGCCCCAGCATTTT.

This clone appeared once. The chain couples TRBV7-6 to TRBJ2-2; D is perhaps TRBD1 (6 bases). The V end was cut by 0 bases, the J end by 9 bases, with 8 bases between. Germline assignment: CDR1 SGHVS and CDR2 FNYEAQ. The CDR3 is 13 residues long. CDR3 sequence reads: CASSLAQGWELFF. The CDR3 DNA reads as TGTGCCAGCAGCTTAGCCCAGGGGTGGGAGCTGTTTTTT.

The chain combines TRBV4-3 with TRBJ2-1; maybe TRBD2 (6 bases). V was cut by 4 bases and J by 9 bases, with 22 bases left in between. Germline V lookup: CDR1 LGHNA, CDR2 YSLEER. The CDR3 consists of 16 residues. The CDR3 region has the DNA TGCGCCAGCAGCCGGCAGACTAGGGGTGGGAACATTGAGCAGTTCTTC. This sequence encodes CASSRQTRGGNIEQFF.

This clone was recorded a few times. Written as DNA, the CDR3 is TGTGCCAGCAACCCGCTAAGACAGGGCCGATCTGAAAAACTGTTTTTT. It yields the protein CASNPLRQGRSEKLFF. The J gene is TRBJ1-4, the V gene TRBV5-8; 7 bases fit TRBD1. This CDR3 has 16 residues. Germline V gene sequence: CDR1 SGHTS, CDR2 YDEGEE. The V segment lost 6 bases and the J segment 7 bases; nucleotides outside the gene matches: 15.

V gene TRBV27 combines with J gene TRBJ2-7; 7 bases line up with TRBD1. This CDR3 is built from 15 residues. The junction had 7 bases not matched to a gene; V was cut back by 3 bases and J by 2 bases. Germline-derived CDR1 and CDR2 are MNHEY and SMNVEV (reference sequence). CDR3 DNA sequence: TGTGCCAGCAGTTTCCCCGACAGGGCCACCTACGAGCAGTACTTC. Translated: CASSFPDRATYEQYF.

This clone was found once. The chain uses TRBV29-1 and TRBJ1-3; 10 bases agree with TRBD1. V trimming: 1 base; J trimming: 0 bases; junction bases outside the gene matches: 12. Germline CDR1 is SQVTM and CDR2 is ANQGSEA. This CDR3 region has 19 residues. In nucleotides, the CDR3 is TGCAGCGTTGAAGGGGACAGGGGTCCCTTTAATATCTCTGGAAACACCATATATTTT. It translates to CSVEGDRGPFNISGNTIYF. Full variable domain (outside the CDR3, taken from reference TRBV29-1 and TRBJ1-3): SAVISQKPSRDICQRGTSLTIQCQVDSQVTMMFWYRQQPGQSLTLIATANQGSEATYESGFVIDKFPISRPNLTFSTLTVSNMSPEDSSIYLCSVEGDRGPFNISGNTIYFGEGSWLTVV.

The gene calls are TRBV5-6 and TRBJ1-1; D not resolved. Trimming left V 4 bases short and J 4 bases short, with 14 bases between. The CDR3 runs to 14 residues. Germline V CDR1 and CDR2: SGHDT, YYEEEE. This CDR3 is CASSQVRATTEAFF. The CDR3 nucleotides are TGTGCCAGCAGCCAGGTGAGGGCTACCACTGAAGCTTTCTTT.

This chain links TRBV9 with TRBJ2-1; D possibly corresponds to TRBD2 (5 bases). V lost 3 bases to trimming and J lost 4 bases, with 11 bases between them. The germline V gene encodes CDR1 SGDLS and CDR2 YYNGEE. This CDR3 is 14 amino acids long. CDR3 region: CASSEREPYNEQFF. The DNA for the CDR3 is TGTGCCAGCAGCGAGAGGGAACCATACAATGAGCAGTTCTTC. The complete variable domain, with remaining parts taken from reference TRBV9 and TRBJ2-1, reads DSGVTQTPKHLITATGQRVTLRCSPRSGDLSVYWYQQSLDQGLQFLIQYYNGEERAKGNILERFSAQQFPDLHSELNLSSLELGDSALYFCASSEREPYNEQFFGPGTRLTVL.

This clone was detected a few times. The chain is built from TRBV6-6 and TRBJ1-5, with TRBD1 matching over 7 bases. Trimming took 0 bases from V and 4 from J; bases not matched to a gene: 0. The CDR3 length is 14 residues. From germline, CDR1 is MNHNY and CDR2 SVGAGI (reference sequence). In DNA form, the CDR3 reads TGTGCCAGCAGTTACTCGACAGGGAATCAGCCCCAGCATTTT. Its protein is CASSYSTGNQPQHF.

Notes on this clone: A junction end diverges from the germline sequence, so it may reflect a read error. The chain uses TRBV3-1 (or the pseudogene TRBV3-2) and TRBJ2-3, with D uncertain. This CDR3 is 16 amino acids long. CDR1 is LGHDT, CDR2 YNNKEL, per germline (reference sequence). CDR3 DNA sequence: TGTGCCAGCAGACAAGACACGCAAGACACCTCAGATACGCAGTATTTT. It yields the protein CASRQDTQDTSDTQYF.

The chain links TRBV10-1 to TRBJ1-1, with D tentatively TRBD1 (6 bases). The V end was cut by 4 bases, the J end by 4 bases, with 13 bases between. The V gene's germline CDR1 is WNHNN and CDR2 SYGVQD (reference sequence). This CDR3 is built from 14 residues. CDR3 in amino acids: CASSVGQSGTEAFF. The CDR3 DNA follows: TGCGCCAGCAGTGTTGGACAGTCCGGCACTGAAGCTTTCTTT.

V usage is TRBV12-3 or TRBV12-4 and J usage is TRBJ1-4; D not resolved. Trimming shortened V by 11 bases and J by 0 bases, and 10 bases separated the two germline ends. The CDR3 covers 13 residues. The CDR3 loop is CAGRSATNEKLFF. CDR3 nucleotides: TGTGCCGGGAGGAGTGCAACTAATGAAAAACTGTTTTTT.

CDR3: CASSPRTDSGANVLTF. The CDR3 region has the DNA TGTGCCAGTAGTCCCCGGACAGACTCTGGGGCCAACGTCCTGACTTTC. V is TRBV19 and J is TRBJ2-6, with D possibly TRBD1 on 6 matching bases. The germline CDR1 and CDR2 sequences are LNHDA and SQIVND (reference sequence). Trimming took 5 bases from V and 0 from J, leaving 11 bases between them. The CDR3 extends over 16 amino acids.

This sequence joins TRBV4-3 and TRBJ1-2; 8 bases line up with TRBD1. Per the germline V gene, CDR1 is LGHNA and CDR2 is YSLEER. J was trimmed by 2 bases and V by 0 bases; bases with no gene match: 5. The CDR3 sequence is 16 residues long. The CDR3 DNA is TGCGCCAGCAGCCAAGATCTTGCAGGGGGCAACTATGGCTACACCTTC. Translated: CASSQDLAGGNYGYTF.